This entry describes one TCR beta chain. The antigen remains undetermined. The sample is drawn from a study of shared clonotypes between healthy human individuals. Method: immunoSEQ multiplex PCR; TCRdb's copy keeps in-frame clones and lacks some. The sample contains roughly 2.5 million clones, approximately 90% of which appear only once. CD45RA+ naive and CD45RA-negative memory subsets were separated from CD4+ cells. This CDR3 spans 15 amino acids. The germline V gene encodes CDR1 SNHLY and CDR2 FYNNEI. Trimming pared 7 bases from V and 5 bases from J, leaving 20 bases between. Study conclusions and caveats: How much donors shared clonotypes was expected to be affected by sequencing depth. For sorted subsets, rarefaction showed incomplete sequencing despite large depth.

This rearrangement joins TRBV2 to TRBJ1-1; no clear D. Sequencing was carried out using naive CD4+ T cells sorted from blood. Subset indicated: CD45RA+ positively selected. This receptor was identified in a man between 18 and 35 years old in good health. This CDR3 reads CASTQSGTIGTEAFF. CDR3 bases: TGTGCCAGCACCCAAAGTGGCACTATCGGGACTGAAGCTTTCTTT.